This T cell receptor beta chain is drawn from a study of CD8+ T cells in alopecia areata. Study-wide points: Sequencing of scalp samples also captures resident alphabeta T cells of normal skin.

CDR1 SGHRS and CDR2 YFSETQ come from the germline V gene. Trimming pared 2 bases from V and 12 bases from J, leaving 21 bases between. This CDR3 has 15 amino acids. Worth noting for this clone: Its antigen is unidentified.

Investigators isolated RNA and reverse transcribed it into cDNA to act as the sequencing template. Profiling relied on immunoSEQ multiplex PCR, and the TCRdb table lists in-frame clones only, not all of them. Among 15,000 to 20,000 clones, about 63% were seen once, and the ten largest hold less than 9.5%. Indicated treatment: oral pan-JAK inhibitor, 5-10 mg twice daily. Punch biopsies of lesional scalp, plus peripheral blood, were taken from alopecia areata patients. V usage is TRBV5-1 and J usage is TRBJ1-5; D gene unclear. The clonotype comes from a human donor with alopecia areata. The specimen was skin, collected at week 4, from a patient treated with tofacitinib. The CDR3 region is CASSFPRAGWSLQHF. CDR3 DNA: TGCGCCAGCAGCTTCCCCCGGGCGGGATGGAGTCTCCAGCATTTT.